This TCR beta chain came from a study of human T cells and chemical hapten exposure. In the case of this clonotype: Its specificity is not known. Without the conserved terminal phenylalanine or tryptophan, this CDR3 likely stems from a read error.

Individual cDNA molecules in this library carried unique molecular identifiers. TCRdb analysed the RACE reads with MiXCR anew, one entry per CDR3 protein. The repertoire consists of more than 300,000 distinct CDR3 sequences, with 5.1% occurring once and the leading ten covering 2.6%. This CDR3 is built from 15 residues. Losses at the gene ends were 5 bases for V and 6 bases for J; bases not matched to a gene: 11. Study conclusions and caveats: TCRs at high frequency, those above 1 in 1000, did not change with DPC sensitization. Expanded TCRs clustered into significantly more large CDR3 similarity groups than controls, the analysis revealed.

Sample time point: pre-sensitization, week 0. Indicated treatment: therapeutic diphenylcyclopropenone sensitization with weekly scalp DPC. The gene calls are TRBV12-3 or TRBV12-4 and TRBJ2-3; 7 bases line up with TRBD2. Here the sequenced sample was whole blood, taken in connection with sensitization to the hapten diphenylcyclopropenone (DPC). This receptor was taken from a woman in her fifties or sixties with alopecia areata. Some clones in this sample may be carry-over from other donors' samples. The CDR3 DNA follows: TGTGCCAGCAGTGGCGAGGGAGGGCCTTGGGATACGCAGTATTCT. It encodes CASSGEGGPWDTQYS.